Here is one T cell receptor (beta chain) with its context. Assay used: immunoSEQ multiplex PCR; TCRdb lists only in-frame clones, some missing. The sample has approximately 130,000 clones; 93% are singletons. This entry comes from a study of T cell responses to AZD1222 COVID-19 vaccine. The TCR originated in an adult in good health. Sequencing used peripheral blood, obtained on day 0 of AZD1222 vaccination.

The chain's CDR3 is CASSDGPALGGELFF. In DNA, the CDR3 is TGTGCCAGCAGCGACGGGCCAGCGCTTGGGGGGGAGCTGTTTTTT. The chain couples TRBV6-2 or TRBV6-3 to TRBJ2-2; no firm D call. The CDR3 contains 15 residues. Germline V CDR1 and CDR2: MNHEY, SVGEGT. Trimming took off 6 bases at V and 8 bases at J, with 19 bases between the two ends.